This TCR beta chain was obtained from a study of CD8 T cells in ankylosing spondylitis. Germline V gives CDR1 SGHDT, CDR2 YYEEEE. Trimming removed 1 base at V and 1 base at J, with 14 bases between. The CDR3 runs to 16 residues. Preparation of TCR beta libraries was done by quantitative 5'-RACE with molecular barcodes. TCRdb passed the 5' RACE reads through MiXCR, listing each CDR3 protein once. The sample yields some 130,000 distinct CDR3 sequences, roughly 15% seen once. Sequenced input: blood, either unsorted or a sorted T cell fraction (not recorded which). The rearrangement uses TRBV5-6 and TRBJ1-1; tentative D call: TRBD1 (6 bases). The TCR was taken from a female donor with ankylosing spondylitis or in good health (not recorded which). The CDR3 region is CASSLLGGPKNTEAFF. The CDR3 DNA reads as TGTGCCAGCAGCTTGCTGGGGGGCCCGAAGAACACTGAAGCTTTCTTT.